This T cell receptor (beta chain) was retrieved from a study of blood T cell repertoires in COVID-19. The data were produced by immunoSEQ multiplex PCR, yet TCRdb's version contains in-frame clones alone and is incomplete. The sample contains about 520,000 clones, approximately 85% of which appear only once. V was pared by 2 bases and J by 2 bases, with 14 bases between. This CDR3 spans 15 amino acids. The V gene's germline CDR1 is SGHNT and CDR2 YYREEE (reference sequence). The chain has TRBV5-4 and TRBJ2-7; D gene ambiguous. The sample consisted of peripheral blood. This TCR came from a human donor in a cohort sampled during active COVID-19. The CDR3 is CASSFDQAVPYEQYF. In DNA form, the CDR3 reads TGTGCCAGCAGCTTTGATCAGGCCGTCCCCTACGAGCAGTACTTC. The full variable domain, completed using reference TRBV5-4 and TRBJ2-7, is ETGVTQSPTHLIKTRGQQVTLRCSSQSGHNTVSWYQQALGQGPQFIFQYYREEENGRGNFPPRFSGLQFPNYSSELNVNALELDDSALYLCASSFDQAVPYEQYFGPGTRLTVT.